The present entry profiles one TCR beta chain with its context. Its antigen remains unknown. The length of the CDR3 is 14 residues. Germline V CDR1 and CDR2: SGHAT, FQDESV (reference sequence). V lost 1 base to trimming and J lost 4 bases, with 8 bases between them. Time point described: week 35, safety follow-up. What each vaccine dose contained was 300 ug of mutant IDH1 20-mer peptide, accompanied by topical imiquimod. In weeks 1, 3, 5, 7, 11, 15, 19 and 23, patients were vaccinated. The data were obtained in a study of a mutant IDH1 vaccine in newly diagnosed glioma. Study-level information: Among treated patients, roughly 60% were male and around 40% female, and mean age was around 40 years. Standard pretreatment was either radiotherapy, temozolomide, or, for most, radiochemotherapy with temozolomide.

The method was immunoSEQ multiplex PCR; TCRdb's version includes in-frame clones alone and lacks a portion of them. The data contain about 54,000 clones, roughly 80% of them singletons. Sample: PBMCs, taken from a glioma patient whose treatment included an IDH1 peptide vaccine. This clonotype was obtained from a young woman with glioma. This chain joins TRBV11-1 and TRBJ2-1, with TRBD2 as a possible D gene (5 bases). The CDR3 spells CASSLGLAYNEQFF. DNA for the CDR3: TGTGCCAGCAGCTTAGGTCTAGCTTACAATGAGCAGTTCTTC.